The subject of this entry is one TCR beta chain. This sample stems from a study of blood T cell repertoires in COVID-19. For the study at large: COVID-19 samples from acute and convalescent phases originated in the United States, Italy and Spain. T cells, B-cell-depleted T cells, or PBMCs provided the cDNA or gDNA that served as material.

Germline assignment: CDR1 SNHLY and CDR2 FYNNEI. V lost 7 bases and J lost 4; bases outside the gene matches: 6. The CDR3 runs to 14 residues. In the original analysis: Estimated nucleated cell counts came from reference gene primer amplification. Profiled with immunoSEQ multiplex PCR; TCRdb holds only in-frame clones, not every one. V, J and clone size reflect that table, while D and trimming were determined from the DNA. This table holds over 150,000 clones, 84% found once. The chain links TRBV2 to TRBJ1-5; TRBD1 aligns across 8 bases. The receptor was derived from a man younger than 35 with active or convalescent COVID-19. Sequenced input: peripheral blood. The chain's CDR3 is CASTQDRVNQPQHF. In nucleotides, the CDR3 is TGTGCCAGCACCCAGGACAGGGTAAATCAGCCCCAGCATTTT.